A selection of T cell receptor beta chains follows, all from one sample in a study of T cell responses to AZD1222 COVID-19 vaccine. Only in-frame clones appear in the TCRdb table, and some are missing; sequencing was by immunoSEQ multiplex PCR. The sample records roughly 99,000 clones, about 85% being singletons. The sample here was peripheral blood, taken on day 0 of AZD1222 vaccination. The receptors here all came from an adult in good health. Each CDR3 is given with its conserved first and last residue. D genes are given only for firm matches. Size values are once, few and many counts, or a class for expanded clones, and some rows have none.

TRBJ1-1	TRBV6-6	.	TRBD1	TGTGCCAGCAGTGGGACAGGGGTGAGGACTGAAGCTTTCTTT	CASSGTGVRTEAFF
TRBJ1-5	TRBV27	.	.	TGTGCCAGCAGTCGGGACCGTAGCAATCAGCCCCAGCATTTT	CASSRDRSNQPQHF
TRBJ2-1	TRBV7-3	.	.	TGTGCCAGCAGCAAAGGGGTGAGGGATGAGCAGTTCTTC	CASSKGVRDEQFF
TRBJ2-1	TRBV10-3	.	.	TGTGCCATCAGCCAGGGCGTAGGGCATATGATTGAGCAGTTCTTC	CAISQGVGHMIEQFF
TRBJ2-7	TRBV5-6	.	.	TGTGCCAGCAGCCCGGACTCAGACTCCTACGAGCAGTACTTC	CASSPDSDSYEQYF
TRBJ1-1	TRBV7-2	few	.	TGTGCCAGCAGCTTAGGGGACCGCCGCCGAGGTGAAGCTTTCTTT	CASSLGDRRRGEAFF
TRBJ2-3	TRBV3-1/TRBV3-2	.	.	TGTGCCAGCAGCCAAGGACTACCTGTTGGCACAGATACGCAGTATTTT	CASSQGLPVGTDTQYF
TRBJ1-3	TRBV19	.	TRBD1	TGTGCCAGTAGTATTACTGACAGGGGCCTTGGAAACACCATATATTTT	CASSITDRGLGNTIYF
TRBJ1-4	TRBV14	.	.	TGTGCCAGCAGCCAAGATCCAGGTTTGGACGAAAAACTGTTTTTT	CASSQDPGLDEKLFF
TRBJ2-1	TRBV24-1	.	.	TGTGCCCCGACAGGAGGTGAGCAGTTCTTC	CAPTGGEQFF
TRBJ2-4	TRBV27	once	TRBD2	TGTGCCAGCAGTTTAGAGAGCGGGGGGGGATACATTCAGTACTTC	CASSLESGGGYIQYF
TRBJ2-2	TRBV10-3	.	.	TGTGCCATCAGTGGGCCCCCTCCTCGGGGGGAGCTGTTTTTT	CAISGPPPRGELFF
TRBJ2-4	TRBV9	.	.	TGTGCCAGCAGCCTTCAGCCTACGGGAGCCAAAAACATTCAGTACTTC	CASSLQPTGAKNIQYF
TRBJ1-1	TRBV19	.	.	TGTGCCAGTAGTATAGTGGCAGGGCGGAACACTGAAGCTTTCTTT	CASSIVAGRNTEAFF
TRBJ1-5	TRBV29-1	.	TRBD1	TGCAGCGTTTTAGAGGGGGCCCAGCCCCAGCATTTT	CSVLEGAQPQHF
TRBJ2-5	TRBV4-2	.	TRBD2	TGTGCCAGCAGCCAAAGTTCTGCGGGAGCAGAGACCCAGTACTTC	CASSQSSAGAETQYF
TRBJ1-4	TRBV7-2	.	TRBD1	TGTGCCAGCAGCTACGGGACAGGGTACGAAAAACTGTTTTTT	CASSYGTGYEKLFF
TRBJ1-6	TRBV5-4	.	.	TGTGCCAGCAGCTACCCCCAGGGAACGGGGTCACCCCTCCACTTT	CASSYPQGTGSPLHF
TRBJ2-7	TRBV12-1	.	.	TGTGCCAGCAGCTTTGTCTCGTTGGACAATTCCGGGTTTTGGAACTACGAGCAGTACTTC	CASSFVSLDNSGFWNYEQYF
TRBJ1-1	TRBV30	.	TRBD1	TGTGCCTGGAGGGGGGACAGGGGCACTGAAGCTTTCTTT	CAWRGDRGTEAFF
TRBJ1-5	TRBV28	.	TRBD1	TGTGCCAGCAGCTTCCTCGACAGGGACACCAATCAGCCCCAGCATTTT	CASSFLDRDTNQPQHF
TRBJ1-1	TRBV12-5	.	.	TGTGCTAGTGGTTTGGCCCGGAACACTGAAGCTTTCTTT	CASGLARNTEAFF
TRBJ2-2	TRBV7-2	.	.	TGTGCCAGCAGCTGGGCCTTAACCAAATCTCGGGGCACCGGGGAGCTGTTTTTT	CASSWALTKSRGTGELFF
TRBJ2-5	TRBV7-8	.	TRBD2	TGTGCCAGCAGCTCCCGGCTAGCGGGGGCCCCATTTCAAGAGACCCAGTACTTC	CASSSRLAGAPFQETQYF
TRBJ2-6	TRBV7-2	.	.	TGTGCCAGCAGCTTCTTTGGGGCCAACGTCCTGACTTTC	CASSFFGANVLTF
TRBJ2-7	TRBV4-3	.	TRBD1	TGCGCCAGCAGCCAAGATCTCGGGACAGGCTCCTACGAGCAGTACTTC	CASSQDLGTGSYEQYF
TRBJ2-5	TRBV11-2	.	TRBD2	TGTGCCAGCAGCTTAGGTCTAGCGGGGGAAGAGACCCAGTACTTC	CASSLGLAGEETQYF
TRBJ1-6	TRBV7-2	few	.	TGTGCCAGCAGCACTAGAGGGCCAGGCTATAATTCACCCCTCCACTTT	CASSTRGPGYNSPLHF
TRBJ2-2	TRBV14	.	.	TGTGCCAGCAGCCAAGCGCGGGACCCTTATCGGGGGGAGCTGTTTTTT	CASSQARDPYRGELFF
TRBJ2-5	TRBV15	.	TRBD2	TGTGCCACCAGCAGAGCTCGGTTGGGCGGGGGAGAGACCCAGTACTTC	CATSRARLGGGETQYF
TRBJ2-3	TRBV6-5	.	TRBD2	TGTGCCAGCGTGATGACCAGCGCGGGGGGAGATACGCAGTATTTT	CASVMTSAGGDTQYF
TRBJ1-1	TRBV4-1	.	.	TGCGCCAGCAGCCAAGATAGGAGGGAAGGGGCTGAAGCTTTCTTT	CASSQDRREGAEAFF
TRBJ2-7	TRBV19	once	.	TGTGCCAGTAGTATGTCAGGGGCGGGAGTAAACGAGCAGTACTTC	CASSMSGAGVNEQYF
TRBJ1-6	TRBV30	.	.	TGTGCCTGGTGGACAGATAGAGGCTCACCCCTCCACTTT	CAWWTDRGSPLHF
TRBJ1-1	TRBV10-3	.	.	TGTGCCATCAGTGAGTACACTGAAGCTTTCTTT	CAISEYTEAFF
TRBJ2-1	TRBV5-6	once	TRBD2	TGTGCCAGCAGCTTGGCCTTGAGGACTAGCTTGGGCAATGAGCAGTTCTTC	CASSLALRTSLGNEQFF
TRBJ2-5	TRBV7-9	.	TRBD1	TGTGCCAGCAGCGGACAGGGCGGACGAGAGTACTTC	CASSGQGGREYF
TRBJ2-3	TRBV29-1	.	TRBD2	TGCAGCGTTCCGAGACGTACGCCACAGACCGGACTAGCGGGAGGGACCACAGATACGCAGTATTTT	CSVPRRTPQTGLAGGTTDTQYF
TRBJ2-1	TRBV10-3	.	.	TGTGCCTCAACGAGCGGACGCTCCTACAATGAGCAGTTCTTC	CASTSGRSYNEQFF
TRBJ1-2	TRBV24-1	.	.	TGTGCCACCAGTGACCCCGGACAGTGGGATGGCTACACCTTC	CATSDPGQWDGYTF
TRBJ1-5	TRBV5-6	.	TRBD1	TGTGCCAGCAGCCGCCGGGACAGCCCCAATCAGCCCCAGCATTTT	CASSRRDSPNQPQHF
TRBJ2-5	TRBV9	.	TRBD2	TGTGCCAGCAGCACGGGACTAAAAAAAGAGACCCAGTACTTC	CASSTGLKKETQYF
TRBJ2-5	TRBV29-1	once	.	TGCAGCGTTGGGACAGTACTAAGTGAGACCCAGTACTTC	CSVGTVLSETQYF
TRBJ2-2	TRBV6-2/TRBV6-3	.	.	TGTGCCAGCAGCCTGGGCATTATAAGCCGGGAGCTGTTTTTT	CASSLGIISRELFF
TRBJ2-6	TRBV18	.	.	TGTGCCAGCTCACCACTAGCAGGGGGAGGTGGGGCCAACGTCCTGACTTTC	CASSPLAGGGGANVLTF
TRBJ1-5	TRBV18	.	.	TGTGCCAGCTCCCCGGACGGTGCCAATCAGCCCCAGCATTTT	CASSPDGANQPQHF
TRBJ2-2	TRBV6-6	.	.	TGTGCCAGCAACATTCTAGACTACACCGGGGAGCTGTTTTTT	CASNILDYTGELFF
TRBJ1-1	TRBV7-3	.	.	TGTGCCAGCAGCCGCGGGCGGGACACTGAAGCTTTCTTT	CASSRGRDTEAFF
TRBJ1-5	TRBV7-2	.	.	TGTGCCAGCAGCTTGGGCGGTTTCAATCAGCCCCAGCATTTT	CASSLGGFNQPQHF
TRBJ2-1	TRBV7-3	.	.	TGTGCCAGCAGCTTAAGCGGGCCCTCCTACAATGAGCAGTTCTTC	CASSLSGPSYNEQFF
TRBJ1-2	TRBV4-1	.	.	TGCGCCAGCAGCCCCTTGGCCCCCACAGAGAGACCTCTCGGCTATGGCTACACCTTC	CASSPLAPTERPLGYGYTF
TRBJ1-1	TRBV6-5	.	.	TGTGCCATCACTTCTAGGGGCATCCTGAACACTGAAGCTTTCTTT	CAITSRGILNTEAFF
TRBJ2-5	TRBV5-1	.	TRBD2	TGCGCCAGCAGCATGCAAACTAGCGGGGGTGGAGAGACCCAGTACTTC	CASSMQTSGGGETQYF
TRBJ2-7	TRBV28	.	TRBD2	TGTGCCAGCAGCACGATATCGGGGGGGGCCCACGAGCAGTACTTC	CASSTISGGAHEQYF
TRBJ2-3	TRBV5-6	once	.	TGTGCCAGCAGCCCCGAGGTACTACCTAGCACAGATACGCAGTATTTT	CASSPEVLPSTDTQYF
TRBJ1-6	TRBV5-4	.	.	TGTGCCAGCAGCTTGGAAGGGGTTAATTCACCCCTCCACTTT	CASSLEGVNSPLHF
TRBJ2-3	TRBV9	.	TRBD2	TGTGCCAGCAGCCGCAGACTAGCGGCTAGCACAGATACGCAGTATTTT	CASSRRLAASTDTQYF
TRBJ1-4	TRBV29-1	.	TRBD1	TGCAGCGTCGCGCGGGGACAGGGGGAAACTAATGAAAAACTGTTTTTT	CSVARGQGETNEKLFF